This T cell receptor beta chain was identified during a study of T cells after yellow fever vaccination. Study observations and caveats: Across the CD4 and CD8 compartments, a small share of clonotypes was present in both. Weaker, the secondary response had a peak occurring faster, on day 5 versus 15. Reappearance after the booster was seen for most primary-vaccination clones, at more than 95% CD4 and roughly 90% CD8.

This clonotype was seen more than once but under ten times. Its antigen is as yet unknown. It was through 5'RACE template switching that TCR cDNA was made, with a universal primer site and UMIs added. MiXCR was run by TCRdb on the 5' RACE reads, yielding one entry per CDR3 protein. In the table there are some 670,000 distinct CDR3 sequences, about 12% of which are singletons. The V gene end was trimmed by 8 bases and the J gene end by 6 bases; junction bases not matched to a gene: 12. The CDR3 loop spans 15 amino acids. The germline V gene has CDR1 SGHTA and CDR2 FQGNSA. The source of this sequence is a man aged 25 to 45 who received the YFV17D yellow fever vaccine. The sequencing used PBMCs, collected on the day of the yellow fever booster vaccination. The chain carries TRBV7-2 and TRBJ2-2, with 7 bases that match TRBD2. CDR3 protein: CASGVVAGASGELFF. In DNA, the CDR3 is TGTGCCAGCGGGGTTGTGGCGGGAGCTTCCGGGGAGCTGTTTTTT.